The sequence of this T cell receptor (beta chain) was determined in a study of T cells in Graves' hyperthyroidism and ophthalmopathy. Regarding the study as a whole: Researchers found most expanded thyroid clonotypes above 0.001 in blood as well. The model foresaw ophthalmopathy a median approximately 6.3 months prior to onset.

CDR3 length equals 16 residues. V was clipped by 1 base and J by 7 bases, with 14 bases between them. Germline V gene data show CDR1 as SGHTA and CDR2 as FQGNSA. This clonotype was seen only a few times. Its specificity is not known. The TCR beta CDR3 regions underwent amplification using RNA transcripts as the source. A set of HTBI primers served as the primers for a first-round RT-PCR of the TCR CDR3. TCRdb reprocessed the multiplex PCR reads with MiXCR, giving one entry per CDR3 protein. The sample yields nearly 600,000 distinct CDR3 sequences, 14% seen once. Patients affected by ophthalmopathy presented a Clinical Activity Score of at least 3, a NOSPECS grade of at least 4, and disease duration below 3 months. PBMCs stemmed from about 9.5 ml fresh peripheral blood.

V gene TRBV7-2 combines with J gene TRBJ1-6; D is perhaps TRBD1 (5 bases). The sequence derives from a woman younger than 35 with Graves' ophthalmopathy. The sample taken for sequencing was blood. The CDR3 reads CASSLGDGGKNSPLHF. CDR3 DNA sequence: TGTGCCAGCAGCTTAGGGGATGGGGGGAAAAATTCACCCCTCCACTTT.